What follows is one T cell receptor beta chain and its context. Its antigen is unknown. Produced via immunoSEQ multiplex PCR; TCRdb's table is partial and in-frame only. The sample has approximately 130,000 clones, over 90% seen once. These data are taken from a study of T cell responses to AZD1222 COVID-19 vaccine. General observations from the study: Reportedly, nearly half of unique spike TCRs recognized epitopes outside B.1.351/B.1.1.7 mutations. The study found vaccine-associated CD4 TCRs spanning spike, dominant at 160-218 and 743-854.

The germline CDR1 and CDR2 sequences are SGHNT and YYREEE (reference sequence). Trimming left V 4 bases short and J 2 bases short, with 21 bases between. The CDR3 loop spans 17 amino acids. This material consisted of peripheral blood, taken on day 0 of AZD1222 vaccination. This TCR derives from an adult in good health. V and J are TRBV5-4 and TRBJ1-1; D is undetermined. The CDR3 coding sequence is TGTGCCAGCAGCCCAACGCTAACACAGAGGCTTAACACTGAAGCTTTCTTT. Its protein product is CASSPTLTQRLNTEAFF.